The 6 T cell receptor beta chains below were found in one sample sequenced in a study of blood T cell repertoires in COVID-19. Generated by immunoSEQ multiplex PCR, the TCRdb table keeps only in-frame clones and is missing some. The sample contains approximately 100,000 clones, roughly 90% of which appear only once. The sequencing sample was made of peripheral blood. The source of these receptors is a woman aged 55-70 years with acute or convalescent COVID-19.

The chain's CDR3 is CASSDRDRPMNTEAFF. The CDR3 DNA reads as TGTGCCAGCAGTGACCGGGACAGGCCAATGAACACTGAAGCTTTCTTT. The chain carries TRBV6-1 and TRBJ1-1; the match to TRBD1 covers 8 bases. V was clipped by 3 bases and J by 0 bases; unmatched bases: 6. Germline V gene data show CDR1 as MNHNS and CDR2 as SASEGT. The CDR3 extends over 16 amino acids.

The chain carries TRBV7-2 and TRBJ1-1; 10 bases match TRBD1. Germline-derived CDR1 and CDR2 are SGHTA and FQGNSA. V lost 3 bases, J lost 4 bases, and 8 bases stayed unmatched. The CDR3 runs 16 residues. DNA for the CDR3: TGTGCCAGCAGCTTCCGGGACAGGGGTCTGAGCACTGAAGCTTTCTTT. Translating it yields CASSFRDRGLSTEAFF. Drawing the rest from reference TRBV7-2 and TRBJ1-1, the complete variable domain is GAGVSQSPSNKVTEKGKDVELRCDPISGHTALYWYRQSLGQGLEFLIYFQGNSAPDKSGLPSDRFSAERTGGSVSTLTIQRTQQEDSAVYLCASSFRDRGLSTEAFFGQGTRLTVV.

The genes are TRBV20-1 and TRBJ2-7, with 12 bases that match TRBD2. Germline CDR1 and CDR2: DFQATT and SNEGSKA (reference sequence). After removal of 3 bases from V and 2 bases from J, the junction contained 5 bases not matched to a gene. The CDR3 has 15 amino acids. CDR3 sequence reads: CSASARLAGAYEQYF. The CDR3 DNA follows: TGCAGTGCTAGTGCTCGACTAGCGGGAGCCTACGAGCAGTACTTC.

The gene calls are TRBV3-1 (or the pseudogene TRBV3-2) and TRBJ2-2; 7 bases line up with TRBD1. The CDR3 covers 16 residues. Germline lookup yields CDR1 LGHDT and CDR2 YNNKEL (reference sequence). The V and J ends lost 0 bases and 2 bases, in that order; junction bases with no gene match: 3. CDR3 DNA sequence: TGTGCCAGCAGCCAAGAAAGGGGGCTCAACACCGGGGAGCTGTTTTTT. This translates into CASSQERGLNTGELFF.

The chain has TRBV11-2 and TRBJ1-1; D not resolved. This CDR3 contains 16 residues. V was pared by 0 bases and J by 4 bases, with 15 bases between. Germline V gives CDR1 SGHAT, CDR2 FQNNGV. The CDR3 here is CASSLDDRPGSTEAFF. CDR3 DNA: TGTGCCAGCAGCTTAGATGACCGACCGGGGAGCACTGAAGCTTTCTTT.

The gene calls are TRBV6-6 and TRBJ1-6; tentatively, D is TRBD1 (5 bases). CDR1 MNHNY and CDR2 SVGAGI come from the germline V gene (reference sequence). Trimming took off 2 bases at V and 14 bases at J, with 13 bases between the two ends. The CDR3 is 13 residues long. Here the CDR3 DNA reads TGTGCCAGCAGTTACGGGGGGGACTCGGCCCTCCACTTT. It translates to CASSYGGDSALHF.